This TCR beta chain was sequenced in a study of technical replicates of blood from a handful of donors. The repertoire was sequenced with immunoSEQ multiplex PCR; TCRdb's copy has only in-frame clones and lacks some. The sample consists of 85,000 to 100,000 clones, almost 96% of them appearing once. The ends were cut back, 5 bases at V and 3 bases at J, with 7 bases in the middle. The germline V gene encodes CDR1 MNHEY and CDR2 SVGAGI. The CDR3 is 12 residues long. Sequenced: T cells isolated from PBMCs. The chain links TRBV6-5 to TRBJ1-1; D unclear. This sequence originates from a human donor in good health. The CDR3 loop is CASSARDTEAFF. The CDR3 DNA reads TGTGCCAGCAGTGCGAGGGACACTGAAGCTTTCTTT.